A single sample is the source of the 9 T cell receptor beta chains below, sequenced in a study of monozygotic twins with cystic fibrosis. Libraries were prepared by immunoSEQ multiplex PCR; TCRdb keeps only in-frame clonotypes and omits some of them. The table includes some 20,000 clones, roughly 89% detected once. The sample comprised blood. The receptors derive from a woman aged 25 to 45 with cystic fibrosis.

The genes are TRBV5-4 and TRBJ1-2; tentatively, D is TRBD1 (6 bases). This CDR3 spans 15 amino acids. The V gene's germline CDR1 is SGHNT and CDR2 YYREEE (reference sequence). Trimming shortened V by 0 bases and J by 4 bases, and 13 bases separated the two germline ends. The CDR3 spells CASSLGTAPSYGYTF. The CDR3 DNA sequence: TGTGCCAGCAGCTTGGGGACAGCGCCGTCCTATGGCTACACCTTC.

This clone was counted once. This chain connects TRBV2 to TRBJ2-3, with D tentatively TRBD2 (6 bases). Trimming shortened V by 6 bases and J by 0 bases, and 7 bases separated the two germline ends. The germline CDR1 and CDR2 sequences are SNHLY and FYNNEI. CDR3 length: 13 amino acids. The CDR3 loop reads CASSGGSTDTQYF. The CDR3 bases are TGTGCCAGCAGCGGGGGTAGCACAGATACGCAGTATTTT.

The gene calls are TRBV2 and TRBJ2-2, with no clear D. Trimming shortened V by 4 bases and J by 2 bases, and 8 bases separated the two germline ends. The CDR3 spans 14 residues. Germline CDR1 SNHLY, CDR2 FYNNEI. The CDR3 protein is CASSGNRNTGELFF. CDR3 nucleotides: TGTGCCAGCAGTGGGAACCGAAACACCGGGGAGCTGTTTTTT.

This clone was recorded only once. The chain is built from TRBV5-1 and TRBJ2-7, with 7 nucleotides matching TRBD2. V lost 4 bases and J lost 0; bases outside the gene matches: 4. The CDR3 is 14 amino acids. The germline CDR1 and CDR2 sequences are SGHRS and YFSETQ. The CDR3, as DNA: TGCGCCAGCAGCGAACGACTAGCCTCCTACGAGCAGTACTTC. Its translation is CASSERLASYEQYF.

The chain joins TRBV6-5 to TRBJ1-1; D unclear. The V gene's germline CDR1 is MNHEY and CDR2 SVGAGI. The CDR3 loop spans 12 amino acids. V was shortened by 4 bases and J by 8 bases, with 11 bases between the two germline ends. The chain's CDR3 is CASSSGRSEAFF. The CDR3, as DNA: TGTGCCAGCAGTTCTGGTCGATCGGAAGCTTTCTTT.

This chain uses TRBV2 with TRBJ1-2; D gene ambiguous. Germline CDR1 SNHLY, CDR2 FYNNEI. Trimming took 4 bases from V and 5 from J, leaving 11 bases between them. This CDR3 comprises 13 residues. The CDR3 loop is CASSVEGGYGYTF. DNA of the CDR3: TGTGCCAGCAGTGTCGAGGGTGGGTATGGCTACACCTTC.

CDR3 protein: CASSGPASGYTF. CDR3 DNA sequence: TGTGCCAGCAGCGGGCCGGCGAGTGGCTACACCTTC. The chain combines TRBV7-2 with TRBJ1-2; the D is unclear. This CDR3 region has 12 residues. Trimming took 5 bases from V and 7 from J, leaving 11 bases between them. Germline assignment: CDR1 SGHTA and CDR2 FQGNSA.

The chain recombines TRBV4-1 with TRBJ2-3; no definite D call. Between the trimmed V and J ends, which lost 5 bases and 2 bases, there was a span of 11 bases. The CDR3 has 14 residues. Germline loops: CDR1 MGHRA, CDR2 YSYEKL. The CDR3 DNA sequence: TGCGCCAGCAGCTTGGGGTGGGTCACAGATACGCAGTATTTT. It yields the protein CASSLGWVTDTQYF.

CDR3 sequence (DNA): TGCGCCAGCGGTTACGACAGGGACGGGGCAGATACGCAGTATTTT. This encodes CASGYDRDGADTQYF. The chain is built from TRBV4-1 and TRBJ2-3; 7 bases line up with TRBD1. The CDR3 has 15 residues. Trimming took 8 bases from V and 4 from J; bases not matched to a gene: 12. Germline lookup yields CDR1 MGHRA and CDR2 YSYEKL.